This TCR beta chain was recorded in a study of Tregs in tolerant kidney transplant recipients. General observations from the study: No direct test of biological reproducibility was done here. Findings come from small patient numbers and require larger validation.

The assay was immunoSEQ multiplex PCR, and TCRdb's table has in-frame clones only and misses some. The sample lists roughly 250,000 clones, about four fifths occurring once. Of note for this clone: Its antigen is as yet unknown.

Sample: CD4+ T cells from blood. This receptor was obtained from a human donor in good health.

As DNA, the CDR3 is TGCGCCAGCACCCCCTGGGGCGGCAATGAGCAGTTCTTC. Protein: CASTPWGGNEQFF. The chain recombines TRBV5-1 with TRBJ2-1; TRBD1 is a possible D gene (5 bases). The CDR3 spans 13 residues. The germline V gene encodes CDR1 SGHRS and CDR2 YFSETQ. V shed 6 bases and J shed 6 bases, with 13 bases lying between them.